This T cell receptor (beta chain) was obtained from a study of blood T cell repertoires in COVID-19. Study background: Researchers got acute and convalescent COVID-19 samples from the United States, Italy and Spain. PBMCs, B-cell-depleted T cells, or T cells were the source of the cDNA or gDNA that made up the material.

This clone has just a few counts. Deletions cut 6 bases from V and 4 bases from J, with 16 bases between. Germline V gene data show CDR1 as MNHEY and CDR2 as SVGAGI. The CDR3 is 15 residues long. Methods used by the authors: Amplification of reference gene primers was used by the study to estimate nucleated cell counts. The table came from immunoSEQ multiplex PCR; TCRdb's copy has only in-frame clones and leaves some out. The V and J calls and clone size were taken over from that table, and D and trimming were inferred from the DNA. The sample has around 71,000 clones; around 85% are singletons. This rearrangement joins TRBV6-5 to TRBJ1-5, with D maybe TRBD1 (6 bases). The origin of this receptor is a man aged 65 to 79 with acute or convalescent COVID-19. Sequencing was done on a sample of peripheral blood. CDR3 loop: CASRGAGTGNQPQHF. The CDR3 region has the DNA TGTGCCAGCAGGGGGGCAGGGACGGGTAATCAGCCCCAGCATTTT.